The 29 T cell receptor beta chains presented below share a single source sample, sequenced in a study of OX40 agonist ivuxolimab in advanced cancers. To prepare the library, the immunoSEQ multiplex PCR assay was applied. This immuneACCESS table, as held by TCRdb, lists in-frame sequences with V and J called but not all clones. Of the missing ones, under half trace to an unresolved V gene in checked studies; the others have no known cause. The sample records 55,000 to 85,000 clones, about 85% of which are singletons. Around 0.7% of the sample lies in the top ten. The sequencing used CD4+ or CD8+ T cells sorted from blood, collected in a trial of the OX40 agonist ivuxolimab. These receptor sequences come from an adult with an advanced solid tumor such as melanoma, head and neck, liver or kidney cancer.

The CDR3 coding sequence is TGTGCCAGCAGCGCCCGAGGGGGTCGATACTACGAGCAGTACTTC. Translated: CASSARGGRYYEQYF. The chain employs TRBV9 and TRBJ2-7; TRBD1 might be the D (6 bases). In germline, CDR1 is SGDLS, CDR2 YYNGEE. V lost 3 bases to trimming and J lost 3 bases, with 16 bases between them. The CDR3 length is 15 residues. Supplemented by reference TRBV9 and TRBJ2-7, the full variable domain reads DSGVTQTPKHLITATGQRVTLRCSPRSGDLSVYWYQQSLDQGLQFLIQYYNGEERAKGNILERFSAQQFPDLHSELNLSSLELGDSALYFCASSARGGRYYEQYFGPGTRLTVT.

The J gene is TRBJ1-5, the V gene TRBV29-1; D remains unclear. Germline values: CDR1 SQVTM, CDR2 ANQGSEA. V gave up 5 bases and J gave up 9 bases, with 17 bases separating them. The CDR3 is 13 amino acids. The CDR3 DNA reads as TGCAGCGTTTCCCGGTATGAACTGGGGCCCCAGCATTTT. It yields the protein CSVSRYELGPQHF.

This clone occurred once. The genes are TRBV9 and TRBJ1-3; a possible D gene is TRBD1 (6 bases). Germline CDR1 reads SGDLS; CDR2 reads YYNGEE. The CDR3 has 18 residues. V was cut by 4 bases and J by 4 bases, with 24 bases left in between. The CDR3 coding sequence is TGTGCCAGCAGCCGGGCGACCAACCGAAGGGGGGACGGAAACACCATATATTTT. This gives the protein CASSRATNRRGDGNTIYF.

The CDR3 DNA follows: TGTGCCATCAGGACAAATACAGGGGGCAGGGGCTACACCTTC. It encodes CAIRTNTGGRGYTF. The chain recombines TRBV10-3 with TRBJ1-2; 9 bases match TRBD1. CDR1 and CDR2 (germline): ENHRY, SYGVKD. The CDR3 sequence is 14 residues long. V shed 6 bases and J 8 bases; nucleotides not matched to a gene: 10.

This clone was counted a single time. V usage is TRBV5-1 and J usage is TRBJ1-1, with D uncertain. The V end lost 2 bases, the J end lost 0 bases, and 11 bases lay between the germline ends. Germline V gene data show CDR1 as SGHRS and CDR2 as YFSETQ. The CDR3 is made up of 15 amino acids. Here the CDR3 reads CASSFSGNMNTEAFF. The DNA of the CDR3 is TGCGCCAGCAGCTTCTCAGGCAATATGAACACTGAAGCTTTCTTT.

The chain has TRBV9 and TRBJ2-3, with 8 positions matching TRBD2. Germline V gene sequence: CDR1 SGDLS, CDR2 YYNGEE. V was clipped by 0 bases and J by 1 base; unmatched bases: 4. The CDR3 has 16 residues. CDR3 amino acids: CASSVDPAGGTDTQYF. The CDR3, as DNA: TGTGCCAGCAGCGTAGACCCAGCGGGGGGCACAGATACGCAGTATTTT.

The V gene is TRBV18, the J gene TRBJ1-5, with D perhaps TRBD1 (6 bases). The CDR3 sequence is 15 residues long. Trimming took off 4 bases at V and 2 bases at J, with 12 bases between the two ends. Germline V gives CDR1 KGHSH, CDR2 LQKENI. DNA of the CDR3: TGTGCCAGCTCACAATTACAGGGAGGCAATCAGCCCCAGCATTTT. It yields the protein CASSQLQGGNQPQHF. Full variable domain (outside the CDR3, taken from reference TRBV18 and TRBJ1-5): NAGVMQNPRHLVRRRGQEARLRCSPMKGHSHVYWYRQLPEEGLKFMVYLQKENIIDESGMPKERFSAEFPKEGPSILRIQQVVRGDSAAYFCASSQLQGGNQPQHFGDGTRLSIL.

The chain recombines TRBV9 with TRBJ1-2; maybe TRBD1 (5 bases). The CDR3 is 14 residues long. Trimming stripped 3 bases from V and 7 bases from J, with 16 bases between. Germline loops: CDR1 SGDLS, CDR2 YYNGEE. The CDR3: CASSAGRPVGGYTF. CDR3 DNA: TGTGCCAGCAGCGCGGGGCGTCCAGTCGGTGGCTACACCTTC.

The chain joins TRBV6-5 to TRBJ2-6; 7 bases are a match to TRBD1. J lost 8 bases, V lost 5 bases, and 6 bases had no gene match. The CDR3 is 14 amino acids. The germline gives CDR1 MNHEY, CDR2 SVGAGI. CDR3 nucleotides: TGTGCCAGCAGTCACGGGACAGCTACCAACGTCCTGACTTTC. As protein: CASSHGTATNVLTF.

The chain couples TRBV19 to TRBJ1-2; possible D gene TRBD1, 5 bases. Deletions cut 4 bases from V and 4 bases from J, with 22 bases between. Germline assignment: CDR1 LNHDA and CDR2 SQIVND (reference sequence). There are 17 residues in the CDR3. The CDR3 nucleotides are TGTGCCAGTAGTACCAGTGACAGCCTACTATACTTCTATGGCTACACCTTC. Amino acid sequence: CASSTSDSLLYFYGYTF.

CDR3 loop: CSAHDRGGYTF. The CDR3 DNA follows: TGCAGTGCCCATGACAGGGGTGGCTACACCTTC. V gene TRBV20-1 combines with J gene TRBJ1-2, with TRBD1 identical over 8 bases. Germline V gives CDR1 DFQATT, CDR2 SNEGSKA (reference sequence). This CDR3 has 11 amino acids. The ends lost 6 bases at V and 7 bases at J; junction bases unmatched: 4.

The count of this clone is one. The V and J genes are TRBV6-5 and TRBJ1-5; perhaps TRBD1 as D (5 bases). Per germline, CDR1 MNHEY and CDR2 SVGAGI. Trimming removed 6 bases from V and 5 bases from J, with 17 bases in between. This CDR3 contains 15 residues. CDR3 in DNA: TGTGCCAGCAGCCCGGACACGACCCTCGATCAGCCCCAGCATTTT. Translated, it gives CASSPDTTLDQPQHF.

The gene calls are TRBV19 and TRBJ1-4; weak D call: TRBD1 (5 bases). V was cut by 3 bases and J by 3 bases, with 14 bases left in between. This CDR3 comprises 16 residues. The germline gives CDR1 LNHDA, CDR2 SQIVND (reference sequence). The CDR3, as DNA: TGTGCCAGTAGTATTTGGGACGCCGGGGCTAATGAAAAACTGTTTTTT. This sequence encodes CASSIWDAGANEKLFF.

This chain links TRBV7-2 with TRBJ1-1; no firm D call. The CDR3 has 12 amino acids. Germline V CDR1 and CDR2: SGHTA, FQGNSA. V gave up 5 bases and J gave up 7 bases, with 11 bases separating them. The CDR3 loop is CASSPTWHEAFF. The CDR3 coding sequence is TGTGCCAGCAGCCCGACGTGGCATGAAGCTTTCTTT.

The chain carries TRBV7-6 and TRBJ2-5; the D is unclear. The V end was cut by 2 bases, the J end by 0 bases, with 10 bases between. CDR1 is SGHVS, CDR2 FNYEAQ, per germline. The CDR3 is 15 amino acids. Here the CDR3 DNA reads TGTGCCAGCAGCTTAATGGCATTGTACCAAGAGACCCAGTACTTC. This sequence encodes CASSLMALYQETQYF.

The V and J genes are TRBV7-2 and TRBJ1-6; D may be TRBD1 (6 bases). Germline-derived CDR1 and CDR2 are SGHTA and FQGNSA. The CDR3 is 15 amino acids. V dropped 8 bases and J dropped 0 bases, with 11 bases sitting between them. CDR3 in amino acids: CASRTGSSYNSPLHF. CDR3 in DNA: TGTGCCAGCCGCACAGGGAGCTCCTATAATTCACCCCTCCACTTT. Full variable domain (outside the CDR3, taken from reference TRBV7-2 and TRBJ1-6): GAGVSQSPSNKVTEKGKDVELRCDPISGHTALYWYRQSLGQGLEFLIYFQGNSAPDKSGLPSDRFSAERTGGSVSTLTIQRTQQEDSAVYLCASRTGSSYNSPLHFGNGTRLTVT.

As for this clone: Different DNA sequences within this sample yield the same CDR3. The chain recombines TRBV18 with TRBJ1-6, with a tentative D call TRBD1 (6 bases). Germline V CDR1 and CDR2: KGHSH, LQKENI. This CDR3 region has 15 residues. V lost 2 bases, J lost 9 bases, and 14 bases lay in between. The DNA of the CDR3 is TGTGCCAGCTCACCAAAACAGGGCTGGGGTTCACCCCTCCACTTT. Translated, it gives CASSPKQGWGSPLHF.

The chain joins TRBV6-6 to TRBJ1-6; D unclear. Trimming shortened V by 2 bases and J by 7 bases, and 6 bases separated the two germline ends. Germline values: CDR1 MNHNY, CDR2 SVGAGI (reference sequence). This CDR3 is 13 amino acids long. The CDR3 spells CASSYMLNSPLHF. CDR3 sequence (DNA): TGTGCCAGCAGTTACATGTTAAATTCACCCCTCCACTTT.

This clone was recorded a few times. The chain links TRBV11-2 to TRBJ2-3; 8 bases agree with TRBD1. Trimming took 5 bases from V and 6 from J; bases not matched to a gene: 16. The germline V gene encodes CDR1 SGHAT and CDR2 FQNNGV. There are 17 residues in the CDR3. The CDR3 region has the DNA TGTGCCAGCAGCCGCGCCGGTGGACAGGGCGGAGCGGATACGCAGTATTTT. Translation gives CASSRAGGQGGADTQYF.

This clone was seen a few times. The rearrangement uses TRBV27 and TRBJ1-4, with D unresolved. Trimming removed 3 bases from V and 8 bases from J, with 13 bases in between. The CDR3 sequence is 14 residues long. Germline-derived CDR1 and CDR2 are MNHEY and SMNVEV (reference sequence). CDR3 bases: TGTGCCAGCAGTTTCTACCCCAGTAGGGAAAAACTGTTTTTT. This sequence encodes CASSFYPSREKLFF. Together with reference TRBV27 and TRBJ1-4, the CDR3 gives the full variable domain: EAQVTQNPRYLITVTGKKLTVTCSQNMNHEYMSWYRQDPGLGLRQIYYSMNVEVTDKGDVPEGYKVSRKEKRNFPLILESPSPNQTSLYFCASSFYPSREKLFFGSGTQLSVL.

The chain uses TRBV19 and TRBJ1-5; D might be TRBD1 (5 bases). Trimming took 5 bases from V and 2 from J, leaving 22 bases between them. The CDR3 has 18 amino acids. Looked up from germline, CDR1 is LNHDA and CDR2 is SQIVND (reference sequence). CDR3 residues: CASSFGTAHRGGNQPQHF. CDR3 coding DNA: TGTGCCAGTAGTTTTGGGACGGCCCATAGGGGTGGCAATCAGCCCCAGCATTTT.

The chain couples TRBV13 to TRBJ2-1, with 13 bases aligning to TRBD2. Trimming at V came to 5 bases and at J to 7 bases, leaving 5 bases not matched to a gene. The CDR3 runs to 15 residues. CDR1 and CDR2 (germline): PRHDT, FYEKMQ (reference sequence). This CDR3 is CASSPSTSGGNEQFF. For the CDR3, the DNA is TGTGCCAGCAGCCCATCGACTAGCGGGGGGAATGAGCAGTTCTTC.

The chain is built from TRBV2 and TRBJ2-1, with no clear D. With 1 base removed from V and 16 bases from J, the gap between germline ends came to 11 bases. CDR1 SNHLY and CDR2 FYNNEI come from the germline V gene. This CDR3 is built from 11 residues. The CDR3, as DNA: TGTGCCAGCAGTGAAGATCCCAAGGTTTTCTTC. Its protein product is CASSEDPKVFF.

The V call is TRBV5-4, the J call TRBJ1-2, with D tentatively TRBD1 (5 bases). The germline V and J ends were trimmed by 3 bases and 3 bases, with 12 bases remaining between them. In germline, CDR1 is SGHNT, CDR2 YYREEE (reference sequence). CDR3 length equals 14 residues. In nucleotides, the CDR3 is TGTGCCAGCAGCTCGCGGACACCAGACTATGGCTACACCTTC. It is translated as CASSSRTPDYGYTF.

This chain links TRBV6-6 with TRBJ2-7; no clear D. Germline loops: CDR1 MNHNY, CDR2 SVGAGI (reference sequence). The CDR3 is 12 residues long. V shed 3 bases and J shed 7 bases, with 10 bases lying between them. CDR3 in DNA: TGTGCCAGCAGTTATAGTTTCCGGGAGCAGTACTTC. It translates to CASSYSFREQYF.

The CDR3 here is CASTGRRENIQYF. The CDR3 DNA follows: TGTGCCAGCACCGGCAGACGAGAAAACATTCAGTACTTC. The genes are TRBV6-6 and TRBJ2-4; D not certain. Germline V CDR1 and CDR2: MNHNY, SVGAGI (reference sequence). Trimming removed 7 bases from V and 5 bases from J, with 12 bases in between. CDR3 size: 13 residues.

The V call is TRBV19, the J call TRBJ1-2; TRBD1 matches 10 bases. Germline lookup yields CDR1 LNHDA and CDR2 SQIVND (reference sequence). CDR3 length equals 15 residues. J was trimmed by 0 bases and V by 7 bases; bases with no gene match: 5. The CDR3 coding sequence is TGTGCCAGTACAGGGACAGGGGTCCCTAACTATGGCTACACCTTC. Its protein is CASTGTGVPNYGYTF.

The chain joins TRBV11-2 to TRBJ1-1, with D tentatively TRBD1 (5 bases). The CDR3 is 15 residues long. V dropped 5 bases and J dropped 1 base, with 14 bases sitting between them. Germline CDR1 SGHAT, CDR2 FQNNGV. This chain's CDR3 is CASSIPTDANTEAFF. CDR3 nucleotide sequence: TGTGCCAGCAGCATCCCGACAGACGCGAACACTGAAGCTTTCTTT. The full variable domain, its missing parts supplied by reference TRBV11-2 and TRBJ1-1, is EAGVAQSPRYKIIEKRQSVAFWCNPISGHATLYWYQQILGQGPKLLIQFQNNGVVDDSQLPKDRFSAERLKGVDSTLKIQPAKLEDSAVYLCASSIPTDANTEAFFGQGTRLTVV.

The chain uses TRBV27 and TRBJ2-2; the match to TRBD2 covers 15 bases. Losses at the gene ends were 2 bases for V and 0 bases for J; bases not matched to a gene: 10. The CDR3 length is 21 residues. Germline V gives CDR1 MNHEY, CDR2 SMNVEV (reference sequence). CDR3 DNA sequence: TGTGCCAGCAGTTTAGGACGAGGGACTAGCGGGGGGCGGGCGAACACCGGGGAGCTGTTTTTT. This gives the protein CASSLGRGTSGGRANTGELFF.